The clone carrying this TCR beta chain was counted at least ten times. Its matching antigen is unknown. These data belong to a study of regulatory T cells in long-lasting Graves disease. Whole-study results and caveats: Persistent Graves' disease cases displayed lower TCR diversity than newly diagnosed ones. It was possible that the small sample size reduced accuracy.

Described time point: newly diagnosed GD, antithyroid drugs for less than 3 months. Following extraction of RNA from PBMCs, that RNA was used to make the TCR library. iRepertoire HTBI primers and Arm-PCR of CDR3 regions built TCR beta libraries. One entry per CDR3 protein results from TCRdb running MiXCR on the multiplex PCR reads. In the table there are 530,000 or so distinct CDR3 sequences, about 13% of which are singletons. The sample was also reused in another study, on T cells in Graves' hyperthyroidism and ophthalmopathy. That publication notes: Each patient was aged 18 to 65 and had newly diagnosed hyperthyroidism of under 2 months' duration. The HTBI set primed first-round TCR CDR3 RT-PCR.

The specimen comprised peripheral blood mononuclear cells (PBMCs), sampled at new diagnosis, from a patient treated with antithyroid drugs. The TCR originated in a man in his thirties or forties with Graves disease.

The CDR3, as DNA: TGTGCCAGCAGCCAAGATCTGTCAGGGGATCAGCCCCAGCATTTT. Protein product: CASSQDLSGDQPQHF. The chain recombines TRBV3-1 with TRBJ1-5; TRBD1 is a possible D gene (6 bases). The CDR3 is 15 amino acids. Trimming pared 0 bases from V and 5 bases from J, leaving 11 bases between. Germline assignment: CDR1 LGHDT and CDR2 YNNKEL (reference sequence).